This T cell receptor (beta chain) was documented in a study of radiation and T cells in renal cell carcinoma. Germline V gene data show CDR1 as GTSNPN and CDR2 as SVGIG (reference sequence). Deletions cut 1 base from V and 0 bases from J, with 4 bases between. This CDR3 is 13 amino acids long. Points from the study as a whole: Top tumor clonotypes rose in blood 2 weeks post-radiation, then contracted.

Details on this clone: No antigen is known for it.

Time point reported: blood 4 weeks post-SBRT, at nephrectomy. The treatment: 15 Gy SBRT to primary tumor, nephrectomy 4 weeks later. Nephrectomy followed 15 Gy stereotactic body radiation by 4 weeks. The data were produced by immunoSEQ multiplex PCR, yet TCRdb's version contains in-frame clones alone and is incomplete. The sample lists around 100,000 clones, 70% to 85% occurring once. V and J are TRBV30 and TRBJ1-3; D ambiguous. The receptor comes from a man aged 60 to 69 with renal cell carcinoma. The sample consisted of blood, taken from a patient whose treatment included radiotherapy and nephrectomy. The CDR3 DNA follows: TGTGCCTGGAGTGCCGACTCTGGAAACACCATATATTTT. The encoded protein is CAWSADSGNTIYF.